The text below deals with one T cell receptor beta chain. From germline, CDR1 is MNHEY and CDR2 SVGAGI. This CDR3 has 16 amino acids. Trimming pared 2 bases from V and 8 bases from J, leaving 21 bases between. In the original processing: The assay estimated nucleated cells by amplifying reference gene primers. Method: immunoSEQ multiplex PCR; TCRdb's copy keeps in-frame clones and lacks some. The V and J calls and clone size were taken over from that table, and D and trimming were inferred from the DNA. The table has fewer than 250,000 clones, 89% seen once. The data are from a study of blood T cell repertoires in COVID-19. Across the whole study: The study drew acute and convalescent COVID-19 samples from the United States, Italy and Spain. The cDNA or gDNA used as material had been derived from T cells, B-cell-depleted T cells, or PBMCs.

This receptor was taken from a woman between 40 and 50 years old with acute or convalescent COVID-19. This chain links TRBV6-5 with TRBJ1-2; perhaps TRBD1 as D (6 bases). The sequenced sample was peripheral blood. CDR3 nucleotide sequence: TGTGCCAGCAGTTACAGCGAGGATGGGGGGGCGCGAGGCTACACCTTC. This codes for CASSYSEDGGARGYTF.